This record looks at one T cell receptor (beta chain) sequence and its context. There are many counts of this clonotype. The clone's antigen remains unknown. No much larger clonotype is one base removed from it; base qualities were not supplied. Unsorted PBMC libraries were generated from 2 million PBMCs stored in RNAlater at -80 °C until RNA extraction. Peripheral blood underwent Ficoll-Hypaque density gradient centrifugation to isolate PBMCs, which were then cryopreserved in liquid nitrogen. cDNA was synthesized by template-switch 5'RACE using a primer with a 10-nucleotide random unique molecular identifier that tagged each TCR transcript. Every sequencing run covered 15-18 subjects and yielded more than 180 million TCR-beta sequences. The RNeasy kit was used to extract total RNA. The KAPA Real-time Library Amplification kit was used to amplify TCR-beta VDJ regions with primers targeting the TCR constant region and the 5'RACE anchor. Sample indexes and Illumina adaptors were added in a first PCR, after which library yield was increased in a second PCR. After purification with Ampure beads, the TCR product of roughly 650 bp was size-selected on a 2% E-gel SizeSelection system. Library quality was checked on a Bioanalyzer, concentration was measured with Qubit, and libraries were quantified with the Kapa Library Quantification kit before pooling. Paired-end 2 x 150 bp sequencing of the libraries was performed on an Illumina HiSeq 2500. To increase sequence diversity, about 23-32% phiX was spiked into each library pool. As for the original processing: The UMI-based MiGEC pipeline processed quality-filtered reads and removed over 75% of raw TCR sequences during error correction. IMGT germline references were used for aligning VDJ genes, and each clonotype was defined as a unique CDR3 amino acid sequence together with its V-J genes. Clonal expansion, Shannon diversity, and CDR3 relatedness (CalcPairwiseDistances, ClusterSamples) were evaluated with VDJtools, and phylogenetic trees were built with CLCbio workbench. Expanded clones were defined as having at least 8 unique UMIs, based on coefficient-of-variation modelling across technical triplicates. Using fastp trimming at Q25 and MiXCR clonotype assembly, TCRdb reanalyzed the public sequencing data and kept in-frame beta chains. Each entry merges the rows of one CDR3 protein and shows their most common DNA and genes. Here the V and J calls rest on TCRdb's processing, not on the authors' analysis. This sample has approximately 36,000 distinct CDR3 sequences in its table, and 13% to 15% of those were observed once. 25% to 30% of the sample belongs to the ten largest clones.

The data were obtained in a study of neurological immune-mediated disorders (dated by TCRdb to the late 2010s). For the study in its entirety: Peripheral blood TCR-beta repertoires from patients with HTLV-I-associated myelopathy (HAM/TSP), patients with multiple sclerosis, and healthy controls were compared in the study using UMI-based sequencing. The 90 to 110 TCR-beta libraries included longitudinal samples, technical triplicates and paired sorted CD4+ and CD8+ T-cell subsets alongside PBMC samples. The cohort included about 66 subjects: about 15 with HAM/TSP, some 35 with multiple sclerosis, and 20 or so healthy controls. Here is what the overall study found, with its caveats: TCR clonal expansion was highest in HAM/TSP patients and lowest in MS patients, with MS patients falling below even healthy controls. No identical CDR3 amino acid sequences were found to be shared among expanded clones across subjects, suggesting that TCR-beta repertoires were private in all groups.

The receptor's source is a woman aged 50 to 60 with HTLV-1-associated myelopathy (HAM/TSP). The sequenced sample was PBMCs.

The nucleotide sequence is given as TGTGCCAGCAGACCCGGGACCCATACCTACGAGCAGTACTTC. It codes for CASRPGTHTYEQYF. The rearranged segments are TRBV6-1 and TRBJ2-7; the D call could be TRBD1 or TRBD2, with each sharing 5 bases. Deletion took 6 bases off V and 2 bases off J, with a span of 14 bases between the germline ends. The CDR3 runs 14 residues from the cysteine to the phenylalanine. Just the 42-base CDR3 DNA is kept, in frame starting at base 1. From a lookup of the germline V gene, CDR1 and CDR2 are MNHNS and SASEGT.